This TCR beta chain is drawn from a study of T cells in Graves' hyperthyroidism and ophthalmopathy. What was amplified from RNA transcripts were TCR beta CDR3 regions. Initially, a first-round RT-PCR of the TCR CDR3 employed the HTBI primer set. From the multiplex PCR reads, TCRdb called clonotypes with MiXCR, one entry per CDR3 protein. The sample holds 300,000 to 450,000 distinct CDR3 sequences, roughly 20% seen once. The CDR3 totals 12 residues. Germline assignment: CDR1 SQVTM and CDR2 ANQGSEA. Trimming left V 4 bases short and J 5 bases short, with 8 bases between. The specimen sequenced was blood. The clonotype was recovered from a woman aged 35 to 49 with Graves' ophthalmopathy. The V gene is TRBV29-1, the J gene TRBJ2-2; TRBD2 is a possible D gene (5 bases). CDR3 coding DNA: TGCAGCGTTGGCCCGGGGACCGGGGAGCTGTTTTTT. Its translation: CSVGPGTGELFF.